These T cell receptor beta chains were read from a single sample in a study of CD8 T cells in Susac syndrome. A single record per CDR3 protein comes from TCRdb applying MiXCR to the immunoSEQ multiplex PCR reads. The sample consists of approximately 190,000 distinct CDR3 sequences, 95% of them appearing once. Sequenced: CD8+ T cells from PBMCs. These receptors came from a human donor with Susac syndrome. Each CDR3 is given without its conserved first and last residue.

J | V | CDR3
TRBJ2-5 | TRBV24-1 | ATSAGQGTQQETQY
TRBJ2-2 | TRBV6-5 | ASSYGGELC
TRBJ2-7 | TRBV30 | AWSGGTGILYEQY
TRBJ2-7 | TRBV29-1 | SVVQSYEQY
TRBJ2-7 | TRBV11-2 | ASSLVVLHEQY
TRBJ2-3 | TRBV4-2 | ASSQDAGGSTDTQY
TRBJ2-2 | TRBV6-5 | ASSYLTDNTGELF
TRBJ2-7 | TRBV21-1 | ASSSREGQGEGAYYEQY
TRBJ2-1 | TRBV9 | ASSDRGDEQF
TRBJ2-5 | TRBV28 | ASTDGRVGETQY
TRBJ1-6 | TRBV27 | ASSDFSKRSPLH
TRBJ2-7 | TRBV6-5 | ASRNRADSYEQY
TRBJ2-7 | TRBV13 | ASRFTSGDSYEQY
TRBJ2-7 | TRBV23-1 | ASNSSRIGAYEQY
TRBJ1-2 | TRBV25-1 | ASSPRDSYGYT
TRBJ2-2 | TRBV29-1 | SVEDPRADANTGELF
TRBJ2-7 | TRBV27 | ASSSVLGLAYEQY
TRBJ2-1 | TRBV2 | ASETGTSGNNEQF
TRBJ2-1 | TRBV5-6 | ASSTGLMGRAQF
TRBJ2-1 | TRBV20-1 | SARGLAGGNEQF
TRBJ2-1 | TRBV24-1 | ATSDLGQGGRSNEQF
TRBJ2-7 | TRBV11-2 | ASSLMYGYEQY
TRBJ2-1 | TRBV7-3 | ASSSYYFDEQF
TRBJ1-2 | TRBV20-1 | SARPTNYGYT
TRBJ2-2 | TRBV9 | ASSNTAGELF
TRBJ2-1 | TRBV11-2 | ASSSPGGEHNEQF
TRBJ2-5 | TRBV23-1 | ASSGTSGRGGETQY
TRBJ2-2 | TRBV5-1 | ASSLNGNTGELF
TRBJ1-2 | TRBV7-9 | ASSGGDAANYGYT
TRBJ2-7 | TRBV30 | AWSVLGIPGQGFEQY
TRBJ2-1 | TRBV9 | ASSVYQLAQNNEQF
TRBJ1-1 | TRBV3-1 | ASSFDFGQPNTEAF
TRBJ2-1 | TRBV20-1 | SARDLHGSSYNEQF
TRBJ2-2 | TRBV5-1 | ASSASGQPGELF
TRBJ1-2 | TRBV5-6 | ASSSWDRRHT
TRBJ1-5 | TRBV6-5 | ASSYWLTGTRYQPQH
TRBJ2-4 | TRBV9 | ASSVFLDGSKNIQY
TRBJ2-7 | TRBV28 | ASSLIQSYEQY
TRBJ2-2 | TRBV29-1 | SAIGGYGELF
TRBJ2-7 | TRBV4-1 | ASSQDGSTYEQY
TRBJ2-1 | TRBV9 | ASSPSGMNEQF
TRBJ1-1 | TRBV5-1 | ASSGITNTEAF
TRBJ2-7 | TRBV29-1 | SVEDLDGTGVDEQY
TRBJ2-3 | TRBV10-2 | ASHGSGLAGVSDTQY
TRBJ1-2 | TRBV12-3/TRBV12-4 | ASKFHQGTELYGYT
TRBJ2-3 | TRBV10-2 | ASSELEDTQY
TRBJ2-1 | TRBV23-1 | ATKHSYSSYNEQF
TRBJ2-7 | TRBV5-1 | ASSPLSVLTEQY
TRBJ1-1 | TRBV30 | AWSVLTEAF
TRBJ2-5 | TRBV5-1 | ASSYRGQETQY